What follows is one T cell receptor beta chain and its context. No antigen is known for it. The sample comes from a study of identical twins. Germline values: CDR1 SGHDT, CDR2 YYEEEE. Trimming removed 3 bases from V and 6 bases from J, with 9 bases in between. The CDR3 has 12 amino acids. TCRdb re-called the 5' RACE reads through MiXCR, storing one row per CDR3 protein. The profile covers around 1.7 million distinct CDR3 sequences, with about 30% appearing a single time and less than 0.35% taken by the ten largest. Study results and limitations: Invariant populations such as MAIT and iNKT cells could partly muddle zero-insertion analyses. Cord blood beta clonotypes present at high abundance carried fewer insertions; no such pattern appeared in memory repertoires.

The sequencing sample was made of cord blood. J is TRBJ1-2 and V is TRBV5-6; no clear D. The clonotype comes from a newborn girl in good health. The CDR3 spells CASSWGFNGYTF. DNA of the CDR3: TGTGCCAGCAGCTGGGGATTTAATGGCTACACCTTC.